The following is a T cell receptor beta chain sequence with its context. Authors' analysis steps: Amplification of reference gene primers was used by the study to estimate nucleated cell counts. Repertoires were generated with immunoSEQ multiplex PCR, while TCRdb's copy carries only in-frame clones and drops some. V, J and clone size are taken as reported in that table, and D and trimming were inferred from the DNA itself. The sample includes some 45,000 clones, over 70% of them seen just once. This record belongs to a study of blood T cell repertoires in COVID-19. Whole-study context: The United States, Italy and Spain were the sources of the acute and convalescent COVID-19 samples. PBMCs, B-cell-depleted T cells, or T cells were the source of the cDNA or gDNA that made up the material.

V shed 7 bases, J shed 6 bases, and the junction held 7 bases outside the gene matches. CDR3 size: 13 residues. CDR1 and CDR2 from the germline V gene are SGHTA and FQGNSA. This clonotype was sampled from a man between 70 and 80 years old with acute or convalescent COVID-19. The sample comprised peripheral blood. V usage is TRBV7-2 and J usage is TRBJ1-2; 8 bases align to TRBD1. The CDR3 protein is CASNKDRVDGYTF. The DNA of the CDR3 is TGTGCCAGCAATAAGGACAGGGTAGATGGCTACACCTTC.